Presented here are 31 T cell receptor beta chains from one specimen sequenced in a study of neurological immune-mediated disorders. Each CDR3 protein is one row after TCRdb ran MiXCR on the 5' RACE reads. The repertoire includes roughly 60,000 distinct CDR3 sequences, 2% to 3% of them detected once, and approximately 3% sits in the top ten. The sample consisted of PBMCs. The source is a man aged 50 to 60 with multiple sclerosis.

This clonotype was recorded many times. This chain connects TRBV10-2 to TRBJ2-7; possible D gene TRBD2, 5 bases. Germline CDR1 reads WSHSY; CDR2 reads SAAADI. Between the trimmed V and J ends, which lost 1 base and 7 bases, there was a span of 14 bases. This CDR3 has 14 residues. In DNA form, the CDR3 reads TGCGCCAGCAGTGAGTTGGTAGCGCGGGTAGAGCAGTACTTC. It specifies CASSELVARVEQYF.

Many counts were recorded for this clonotype. The chain links TRBV7-8 to TRBJ1-2; 9 bases match TRBD1. Germline CDR1 reads SGHVS; CDR2 reads FQNEAQ. The CDR3 has 15 amino acids. V lost 5 bases, J lost 1 base, and 5 bases stayed unmatched. Here the CDR3 reads CASSARTGDNYGYTF. CDR3 in DNA: TGTGCCAGCAGCGCCCGGACAGGGGATAACTATGGCTACACCTTC.

This clonotype was recorded many times. The chain employs TRBV18 and TRBJ2-4; D is unclear. There are 13 residues in the CDR3. V lost 0 bases and J 3 bases, leaving 3 bases between the germline ends. Germline values: CDR1 KGHSH, CDR2 LQKENI. Written as DNA, the CDR3 is TGTGCCAGCTCACCACCGTACAAAAACATTCAGTACTTC. Protein sequence: CASSPPYKNIQYF.

This clonotype was recorded at least ten times. V is TRBV4-3 and J is TRBJ1-2, with a possible D match to TRBD1 (6 bases). V lost 3 bases, J lost 4 bases, and 18 bases lay in between. The CDR3 runs to 16 residues. Germline V CDR1 and CDR2: LGHNA, YSLEER. The CDR3 sequence: CASSQGAIRSFYGYTF. The CDR3 DNA is TGCGCCAGCAGCCAGGGGGCAATAAGATCCTTCTATGGCTACACCTTC.

In this sample, this clonotype turned up many times. The rearrangement links TRBV9 to TRBJ2-7, with D uncertain. CDR1 is SGDLS and CDR2 is YYNGEE in the germline V gene. The CDR3 covers 13 residues. Trimming cost V 0 bases and J 5 bases, with 9 bases left between them. CDR3: CASSVAIRDEQYF. CDR3 nucleotide sequence: TGTGCCAGCAGCGTAGCTATACGGGACGAGCAGTACTTC.

Many counts were recorded for this clonotype. The chain recombines TRBV10-3 with TRBJ1-5, with D maybe TRBD1 (5 bases). CDR3 size: 15 residues. The V end was cut by 3 bases, the J end by 1 base, with 10 bases between. Germline lookup yields CDR1 ENHRY and CDR2 SYGVKD. CDR3 in amino acids: CAISETGRSNQPQHF. The CDR3 nucleotides are TGTGCCATCAGTGAAACAGGCCGGAGCAATCAGCCCCAGCATTTT.

This clonotype appeared many times. The chain joins TRBV3-1 to TRBJ2-5, with D uncertain. The V gene lost 7 bases and the J gene lost 4 bases, with 16 bases spanning the gap. Germline assignment: CDR1 LGHDT and CDR2 YNNKEL (reference sequence). The CDR3 is 14 residues long. The CDR3, as DNA: TGTGCCAGCACCCCAAGTCTTAGAGGAGAGACCCAGTACTTC. Translation gives CASTPSLRGETQYF.

This clonotype has at least ten counts. The V and J genes are TRBV11-1 and TRBJ2-6, with D possibly being TRBD1 (6 bases). The CDR3 extends over 14 amino acids. Germline values: CDR1 SGHAT, CDR2 FQDESV (reference sequence). The V end lost 5 bases, the J end lost 2 bases, and 7 bases lay between the germline ends. The CDR3 sequence is CASSPGAGANVLTF. CDR3 bases: TGTGCCAGCAGCCCAGGGGCTGGGGCCAACGTCCTGACTTTC.

At least ten counts were recorded for this clonotype. This chain uses TRBV9 with TRBJ1-6, with a weak D call TRBD1 (5 bases). Germline V lookup: CDR1 SGDLS, CDR2 YYNGEE. V lost 3 bases and J 9 bases, leaving 16 bases between the germline ends. The CDR3 is 15 amino acids. The CDR3 DNA is TGTGCCAGCAGCGAGAGTGGGGCAGAAAGTTCACCCCTCCACTTT. Protein: CASSESGAESSPLHF. Filled out from reference TRBV9 and TRBJ1-6, the complete variable domain reads DSGVTQTPKHLITATGQRVTLRCSPRSGDLSVYWYQQSLDQGLQFLIQYYNGEERAKGNILERFSAQQFPDLHSELNLSSLELGDSALYFCASSESGAESSPLHFGNGTRLTVT.

There are many counts of this clonotype. The chain joins TRBV3-1 to TRBJ1-2; 8 bases match TRBD1. Germline V CDR1 and CDR2: LGHDT, YNNKEL (reference sequence). The CDR3 spans 12 residues. The ends lost 4 bases at V and 5 bases at J; junction bases unmatched: 0. CDR3 bases: TGTGCCAGCAGCCGGACAGGGTATGGCTACACCTTC. It codes for CASSRTGYGYTF.

This clonotype is classed as medium-sized. This chain uses TRBV5-5 with TRBJ1-5, with D hard to call. The CDR3 runs 13 residues. CDR1 and CDR2 (germline): SGHKS, YYEKEE (reference sequence). V was cut by 0 bases and J by 0 bases, with 1 base left in between. DNA for the CDR3: TGTGCCAGCAGCTTGGGTAGCAATCAGCCCCAGCATTTT. Protein sequence: CASSLGSNQPQHF.

This clonotype was observed many times. This sequence joins TRBV5-6 and TRBJ2-2; D is possibly TRBD2 (5 bases). This CDR3 is built from 14 residues. Germline V gives CDR1 SGHDT, CDR2 YYEEEE. With 3 bases removed from V and 7 bases from J, the gap between germline ends came to 13 bases. The CDR3 here is CASSSAGAGGELFF. The CDR3 region has the DNA TGTGCCAGCAGCTCGGCAGGTGCGGGCGGGGAGCTGTTTTTT.

As regards this clonotype: A much bigger clone sits one base away, suggesting this may be a read error. CDR3 sequence reads: CSANTGSSPLNF. The CDR3 nucleotides read TGCAGTGCTAATACAGGGAGTTCACCCCTCAACTTT. This sequence joins TRBV20-1 and TRBJ1-6; D may be TRBD1 (6 bases). This CDR3 is built from 12 residues. The germline V gene has CDR1 DFQATT and CDR2 SNEGSKA (reference sequence).

This clonotype was picked up many times. The rearrangement links TRBV5-1 to TRBJ2-6, with 10 bases matching TRBD1. There are 17 residues in the CDR3. V shed 10 bases, J shed 0 bases, and the junction held 10 bases outside the gene matches. In germline, CDR1 is SGHRS, CDR2 YFSETQ. The CDR3: CAWVRDRGNSGANVLTF. CDR3 in DNA: TGCGCCTGGGTTCGGGACAGGGGCAACTCTGGGGCCAACGTCCTGACTTTC.

This clonotype was counted ten times or more. The chain combines TRBV5-1 with TRBJ2-1; 15 bases map to TRBD2. The CDR3 consists of 17 residues. CDR1 and CDR2 (germline): SGHRS, YFSETQ. V lost 4 bases and J lost 4; bases outside the gene matches: 6. CDR3 sequence: CASSPGLAGGGYNEQFF. CDR3 coding DNA: TGCGCCAGCAGCCCGGGACTAGCGGGGGGCGGGTACAATGAGCAGTTCTTC.

This clonotype was counted ten times or more. The rearrangement links TRBV5-6 to TRBJ2-1; 8 positions agree with TRBD1. J was trimmed by 7 bases and V by 0 bases; bases with no gene match: 0. Germline loops: CDR1 SGHDT, CDR2 YYEEEE. There are 13 residues in the CDR3. The CDR3 is CASSLGQGNEQFF. The CDR3 coding sequence is TGTGCCAGCAGCTTGGGACAGGGGAATGAGCAGTTCTTC.

In this sample, this clonotype turned up many times. V and J are TRBV6-2 or TRBV6-3 and TRBJ2-2; TRBD1 matches at 11 bases. The J segment lost 7 bases and the V segment lost 2 bases, leaving 9 bases of the junction unmatched. Germline assignment: CDR1 MNHEY and CDR2 SVGEGT. The CDR3 has 17 amino acids. CDR3: CASSYRRTGGVDGELFF. Here the CDR3 DNA reads TGTGCCAGCAGTTACCGCCGGACAGGGGGCGTAGACGGGGAGCTGTTTTTT.

This clonotype showed up many times. V usage is TRBV5-8 and J usage is TRBJ2-3; no firm D call. CDR3 length: 14 amino acids. Trimming cost V 3 bases and J 1 base, with 9 bases left between them. From germline, CDR1 is SGHTS and CDR2 YDEGEE. As DNA, the CDR3 is TGTGCCAGCAGCTCTCGGCCGGGCACAGATACGCAGTATTTT. The encoded protein is CASSSRPGTDTQYF. The full variable domain, completed using reference TRBV5-8 and TRBJ2-3, is EAGVTQSPTHLIKTRGQQATLRCSPISGHTSVYWYQQALGLGLQFLLWYDEGEERNRGNFPPRFSGRQFPNYSSELNVNALELEDSALYLCASSSRPGTDTQYFGPGTRLTVL.

This clonotype was picked up many times. V and J are TRBV10-2 and TRBJ1-1; a possible D gene is TRBD1 (5 bases). The V gene lost 6 bases and the J gene lost 8 bases, with 16 bases spanning the gap. The CDR3 is 13 amino acids. Germline values: CDR1 WSHSY, CDR2 SAAADI. CDR3 in DNA: TGCGCCAGCAGGACGTATCAGGGTTCCGAAGCTTTCTTT. Translation: CASRTYQGSEAFF.

This clonotype was picked up many times. V gene TRBV6-2 or TRBV6-3 combines with J gene TRBJ1-5; weak D call: TRBD1 (5 bases). V lost 0 bases to trimming and J lost 6 bases, with 12 bases between them. CDR3 length: 15 residues. CDR1 is MNHEY, CDR2 SVGEGT, per germline. The CDR3 region is CASSYSKRGIQPQHF. The CDR3 nucleotides read TGTGCCAGCAGTTACTCGAAAAGGGGTATTCAGCCCCAGCATTTT.

In this sample, this clonotype turned up many times. This sequence joins TRBV18 and TRBJ2-7; the match to TRBD1 covers 10 bases. The trim removed 3 bases at V and 1 base at J, leaving 3 bases unmatched. The CDR3 has 15 residues. Germline V lookup: CDR1 KGHSH, CDR2 LQKENI. The CDR3 DNA sequence: TGTGCCAGCTCACCCGGACAGGGGGAGTCCTACGAGCAGTACTTC. Translating it yields CASSPGQGESYEQYF.

The chain joins TRBV10-2 to TRBJ2-3; D gene unclear. The V gene lost 10 bases and the J gene lost 0 bases, with 8 bases spanning the gap. The CDR3 sequence is 12 residues long. The germline CDR1 and CDR2 sequences are WSHSY and SAAADI. Written as DNA, the CDR3 is TGCGCCACCAGCGACAGCACAGATACGCAGTATTTT. This translates into CATSDSTDTQYF.

This clonotype has ten or more counts. This sequence joins TRBV29-1 and TRBJ2-5; possibly TRBD2 for D (6 bases). This CDR3 is 13 amino acids long. CDR1 is SQVTM and CDR2 is ANQGSEA in the germline V gene. The V end lost 7 bases, the J end lost 5 bases, and 17 bases lay between the germline ends. The CDR3 sequence is CSAGLSSGETQYF. CDR3 sequence (DNA): TGCAGCGCTGGACTTTCGAGCGGGGAGACCCAGTACTTC.

This clonotype has at least ten counts. V is TRBV7-2 and J is TRBJ2-3; 10 nucleotides align to TRBD1. V dropped 5 bases and J dropped 2; count of bases not matched to a gene: 4. The CDR3 is 15 residues long. The germline V gene encodes CDR1 SGHTA and CDR2 FQGNSA. The CDR3 nucleotides are TGTGCCAGCAGCCTTAGACAGGGGGCCACAGATACGCAGTATTTT. Residues: CASSLRQGATDTQYF.

This clonotype was found many times. The V call is TRBV9, the J call TRBJ2-3; 7 nucleotides align to TRBD2. J lost 1 base, V lost 0 bases, and 5 bases had no gene match. The CDR3 has 16 residues. Germline CDR1 SGDLS, CDR2 YYNGEE. The CDR3 region has the DNA TGTGCCAGCAGCGTAGGGGCTAGCGGCCGCACAGATACGCAGTATTTT. Protein sequence: CASSVGASGRTDTQYF.

This clonotype was seen many times. The V and J genes are TRBV5-1 and TRBJ1-6; D not certain. The CDR3 is made up of 15 amino acids. Trimming removed 3 bases at V and 5 bases at J, with 12 bases between. The V gene's germline CDR1 is SGHRS and CDR2 YFSETQ. DNA of the CDR3: TGCGCCAGCAGCTCCGGCAGAACCAATAATTCACCCCTCCACTTT. Translating it yields CASSSGRTNNSPLHF. The variable domain in full, with the rest retrieved from reference TRBV5-1 and TRBJ1-6, is KAGVTQTPRYLIKTRGQQVTLSCSPISGHRSVSWYQQTPGQGLQFLFEYFSETQRNKGNFPGRFSGRQFSNSRSEMNVSTLELGDSALYLCASSSGRTNNSPLHFGNGTRLTVT.

This clonotype was counted many times. This sequence joins TRBV9 and TRBJ2-2; D could derive from TRBD1 or TRBD2 (6 bases each). The V end was cut by 6 bases, the J end by 0 bases, with 18 bases between. The CDR3 has 17 amino acids. In germline, CDR1 is SGDLS, CDR2 YYNGEE. The CDR3 loop is CASTRQDGGANTGELFF. As DNA, the CDR3 is TGTGCCAGCACCCGTCAAGACGGGGGCGCGAACACCGGGGAGCTGTTTTTT.

Ten or more counts support this clonotype. The CDR3 DNA is TGCAGTGCACGGGACACTGTGCGTCAGCCCCAGCATTTT. Protein product: CSARDTVRQPQHF. The chain employs TRBV20-1 and TRBJ1-5, with D maybe TRBD1 (6 bases). Germline CDR1 DFQATT, CDR2 SNEGSKA (reference sequence). Trimming took off 6 bases at V and 6 bases at J, with 15 bases between the two ends. CDR3 length equals 13 residues.

This clonotype was detected many times. The gene calls are TRBV6-6 and TRBJ1-3, with TRBD1 identical over 8 bases. Losses at the gene ends were 6 bases for V and 4 bases for J; bases not matched to a gene: 5. The CDR3 has 14 residues. CDR1 and CDR2 from the germline V gene are MNHNY and SVGAGI (reference sequence). The CDR3 region has the DNA TGTGCCAGCAGCCAGGGGGCTAGCGGAAACACCATATATTTT. As protein: CASSQGASGNTIYF.

Of note for this clonotype: A much bigger clone sits one base away, suggesting this may be a read error. The rearrangement joins TRBV9 to TRBJ2-5, with D tentatively TRBD2 (5 bases). The CDR3 is made up of 15 amino acids. From germline, CDR1 is SGDLS and CDR2 YYNGEE. The V and J ends lost 3 bases and 2 bases respectively, with 14 bases between them. CDR3 loop: CASSEGLREQETQYF. CDR3 DNA: TGTGCCAGCAGCGAAGGCTTGAGGGAGCAAGAGACCCAGTACTTC.

This clonotype was recorded at least ten times. The gene calls are TRBV20-1 and TRBJ1-2; 7 nucleotides line up with TRBD1. This CDR3 is 14 amino acids long. The V gene end was trimmed by 0 bases and the J gene end by 10 bases; junction bases not matched to a gene: 11. The germline gives CDR1 DFQATT, CDR2 SNEGSKA (reference sequence). CDR3 residues: CSARDYQGVENYTF. CDR3 nucleotides: TGCAGTGCTAGAGATTATCAGGGGGTAGAGAACTACACCTTC.